The clone carrying this T cell receptor beta chain is classed as large. Antigen specificity is unknown. Carried by the TCR beta cDNA libraries were unique molecular identifiers. Input of about 0.9 to 10 million T cells yielded roughly 530,000 cDNA molecules. Each CDR3 protein gets one entry after TCRdb re-called the PCR reads with MiXCR. The data hold roughly 400,000 distinct CDR3 sequences, with roughly 38% observed a single time. The data originate from a study of post-analysis software for immune sequencing data. Overall study context: The study covered relapsing-remitting, secondary progressive and progressive-relapsing courses of multiple sclerosis. Regarding the study as a whole: Relative to controls, patients with multiple sclerosis showed significantly lower normalized Chao1 diversity. Relative to controls, patients had five TRBV segments at higher frequency, with TRBV5-6, TRBV5-1 and TRBV20-1 among these. Those samples that were prepared in the same batch co-clustered strongly by F measure.

Trimming left V 1 base short and J 8 bases short, with 11 bases between. Germline V gives CDR1 LGHNA, CDR2 YSLEER. The CDR3 totals 13 residues. The material sequenced was blood. V gene TRBV4-3 combines with J gene TRBJ1-2; D is ambiguous. The sequence was obtained from a girl between 2 and 10 years old with multiple sclerosis. The CDR3 is CASSQAVGDGYTF. The CDR3 DNA follows: TGCGCCAGCAGCCAAGCAGTAGGTGACGGCTACACCTTC.